Below are 12 T cell receptor beta chains sequenced from a single sample in a study of regulatory T cells in long-lasting Graves disease. The TCR beta library used iRepertoire HTBI primers with Arm-PCR amplification of CDR3. TCRdb reprocessed the multiplex PCR reads via MiXCR and lists one record per CDR3 protein. Of hundreds of thousands of distinct CDR3 sequences in the sample, roughly 15% were seen once. Time point meaning: newly diagnosed GD, antithyroid drugs for less than 3 months. PBMCs provided the RNA from which the TCR library was made. This same sample was also part of a study on T cells in Graves' hyperthyroidism and ophthalmopathy.

Sequenced material: peripheral blood mononuclear cells (PBMCs), taken at new diagnosis, from a patient treated with antithyroid drugs. These receptor sequences come from a woman aged 25-40 years with Graves disease.

This clonotype has at least ten counts. This chain joins TRBV28 and TRBJ1-1; the D gene is possibly TRBD1 (6 bases). The CDR3 loop spans 14 amino acids. V shed 3 bases and J shed 5 bases, with 13 bases lying between them. CDR1 is MDHEN and CDR2 is SYDVKM in the germline V gene. The CDR3 region has the DNA TGTGCCAGCAGTTTTTGGCAGGGGCGAACTGAAGCTTTCTTT. Translation gives CASSFWQGRTEAFF.

This clonotype was counted ten times or more. The V call is TRBV12-3 or TRBV12-4, the J call TRBJ2-5; 9 bases are shared with TRBD2. The V and J ends lost 3 bases and 3 bases, in that order; junction bases with no gene match: 8. The CDR3 has 16 residues. CDR3 region: CASSFSLAGLEETQYF. The CDR3 DNA is TGTGCCAGCAGTTTTTCCCTAGCGGGATTAGAAGAGACCCAGTACTTC.

This clonotype was recorded many times. The V and J genes are TRBV28 and TRBJ1-2; 9 bases line up with TRBD1. Germline V lookup: CDR1 MDHEN, CDR2 SYDVKM. With V trimmed by 10 bases and J by 7 bases, 7 bases remained unmatched. The CDR3 loop spans 12 amino acids. In DNA form, the CDR3 reads TGTGCCACTCCAGGGACAGGGTTTGGCTACACCTTC. Residues: CATPGTGFGYTF.

Worth noting for this clonotype: A read error may account for a junction end that differs from germline. J is TRBJ2-3 and V is TRBV10-1; D possibly corresponds to TRBD1 (6 bases). CDR3 length: 15 residues. Germline loops: CDR1 WNHNN, CDR2 SYGVQD (reference sequence). The CDR3 region has the DNA TGCGCCAGCAGCCCCGGGCAGGGGTACACAGATACGCAGTGTTTT. This gives the protein CASSPGQGYTDTQCF.

At least ten counts were recorded for this clonotype. The rearrangement uses TRBV10-3 and TRBJ2-7; D possibly matches TRBD1 or TRBD2 (5 bases each). Germline assignment: CDR1 ENHRY and CDR2 SYGVKD. The CDR3 is 13 amino acids. The V gene lost 11 bases and the J gene lost 1 base, with 15 bases spanning the gap. The CDR3 reads CASSGRQSYEQYF. CDR3 in DNA: TGTGCCTCATCGGGGCGGCAGTCCTACGAGCAGTACTTC.

Concerning this clonotype: This may be a read error, as it is one base from a much larger clone. The J gene is TRBJ2-3, the V gene TRBV28; D is possibly TRBD1 (6 bases). The end of the DNA fits TRBJ2-1 better, so the J call may be wrong. This CDR3 has 14 amino acids. Germline V CDR1 and CDR2: MDHEN, SYDVKM. CDR3 amino acids: CASLLGGLKSEQFF. CDR3 nucleotides: TGTGCCAGCCTATTAGGGGGTTTGAAAAGTGAGCAGTTCTTC.

Notes on this clonotype: A much bigger clone sits one base away, suggesting this may be a read error. The V gene is TRBV29-1, the J gene TRBJ1-1; no clear D. The CDR3 spans 12 residues. Germline V gene lookup returns CDR1 SQVTM and CDR2 ANQGSEA. The DNA of the CDR3 is TGCAGCGTTGAAGAGGGGAACACTGAAGCTTCCTTT. Protein: CSVEEGNTEASF.

This clonotype was detected ten times or more. The genes are TRBV11-2 and TRBJ1-4; no clear D gene. Germline CDR1 SGHAT, CDR2 FQNNGV. V was cut by 8 bases and J by 8 bases, with 12 bases left in between. The CDR3 consists of 12 residues. The CDR3 nucleotides are TGTGCCAGCGCCCTGGTGGGGGAAAAACTGTTTTTT. Amino acid sequence: CASALVGEKLFF.

The chain carries TRBV19 and TRBJ2-3; D is perhaps TRBD2 (5 bases). The germline gives CDR1 LNHDA, CDR2 SQIVND (reference sequence). This CDR3 has 14 residues. V was trimmed by 6 bases and J by 2 bases, leaving 12 bases between them. The DNA of the CDR3 is TGTGCCAGTAGGAAGCGGAAAAACACAGATACGCAGTATTTT. The encoded protein is CASRKRKNTDTQYF.

This clonotype occurred many times. The chain is built from TRBV7-6 and TRBJ2-7; 9 bases are shared with TRBD1. Germline V CDR1 and CDR2: SGHVS, FNYEAQ. The CDR3 contains 14 residues. V shed 5 bases and J 4 bases; nucleotides not matched to a gene: 6. Here the CDR3 DNA reads TGTGCCAGCAGCAAAGGGACAGGGAGGTACGAGCAGTACTTC. Amino acid sequence: CASSKGTGRYEQYF.

The sample holds a few counts of this clonotype. CDR3 coding DNA: TGTGCCACCAGCAGCGTCAGCGGGTCAGGACCCGGGGAGCTGTTTTTT. This codes for CATSSVSGSGPGELFF. The chain carries TRBV15 and TRBJ2-2; possibly TRBD2 for D (6 bases). V lost 3 bases and J 6 bases, leaving 17 bases between the germline ends. This CDR3 region has 16 residues. Per the germline V gene, CDR1 is LNHNV and CDR2 is YYDKDF (reference sequence).

This clonotype was recorded many times. The chain combines TRBV2 with TRBJ2-5, with D unclear. V shed 6 bases and J shed 3 bases, with 11 bases lying between them. In germline, CDR1 is SNHLY, CDR2 FYNNEI. This CDR3 is built from 13 residues. CDR3 loop: CASRLSPKETQYF. CDR3 coding DNA: TGTGCCAGCAGGCTTAGCCCTAAAGAGACCCAGTACTTC.